This T cell receptor beta chain was documented in a study of chemoradiotherapy in HPV16-positive cancers. The wider study: Candidate HPV-specific T-cell clones and common TCR motifs came from functional assays in a couple of HPV16-positive patients. Study outcomes and limitations: Functional assays defining HPV-specific T cells used only a couple of HPV16-positive patients. During treatment, candidate HPV-specific clones and E7-related motifs expanded in tumor.

A remark on this clone: Its antigen remains unknown.

TCRdb keeps only in-frame clones here, not all; method: immunoSEQ multiplex PCR. The table includes 7,500 to 10,000 clones, approximately 90% detected once. Deletions cut 4 bases from V and 7 bases from J, with 16 bases between. Looked up from germline, CDR1 is GTSNPN and CDR2 is SVGIG (reference sequence). CDR3 length: 13 amino acids. Samples were taken several times over chemoradiotherapy. The sequence derives from a human donor with HPV-associated anogenital cancer. The chain is built from TRBV30 and TRBJ1-1; weak D call: TRBD1 (6 bases). The source was blood, collected from a patient who underwent chemoradiotherapy. Here the CDR3 DNA reads TGTGCCTGGACTGTGGGACAAGTAATTGAAGCTTTCTTT. This encodes CAWTVGQVIEAFF.